This T cell receptor (beta chain) is drawn from a study of cytomegalovirus exposure and HLA in healthy donors. Broader study findings: Subsequent analysis showed first-cohort TCR clusters tending to co-occur in 120 validation repertoires. Rarity held for most TCR sequences, but there were some public TCRs that occurred in many donors.

Sequencing used immunoSEQ multiplex PCR; TCRdb keeps in-frame clones, though not all of them. The repertoire holds about 140,000 clones, about 86% seen once, with roughly 3% in the top ten. The CDR3 runs to 14 residues. Germline-derived CDR1 and CDR2 are LNHDA and SQIVND (reference sequence). V dropped 10 bases and J dropped 3; count of bases not matched to a gene: 10. With respect to this clone: Its antigen is undetermined.

The sequenced material came from PBMCs. J is TRBJ1-1 and V is TRBV19; 8 bases agree with TRBD1. The TCR was taken from a man between 18 and 35 years old in good health and CMV-seronegative. The CDR3 spells CATPDREKDTEAFF. Here the CDR3 DNA reads TGTGCCACCCCGGACAGGGAGAAGGACACTGAAGCTTTCTTT.